Listed below are T cell receptor beta chains from one sample, sequenced in a study of blood T cell repertoires in COVID-19. Here immunoSEQ multiplex PCR was the method, and the copy in TCRdb shows in-frame clones only, minus some. Of about 170,000 clones in the sample, 70% to 90% were seen once. Sequencing was done on a sample of PBMCs or T cells enriched from blood (not recorded which). The receptors here all came from a woman aged 45 to 65 who had recovered from COVID-19. CDR3s include the opening cysteine and the closing phenylalanine or tryptophan. D genes are given only for firm matches. Expanded clones get a size class; other rows say once, few or many, or leave the size out.

J: TRBJ1-2
length: 14
D: TRBD1
V: TRBV9
size: -
DNA: TGTGCCAGCACCGGAGGACAGGGCAATTATGGCTACACCTTC
CDR3: CASTGGQGNYGYTF

J: TRBJ2-3
length: 12
D: -
V: TRBV7-9
size: -
DNA: TGTGCCAGCAGCTTATTAACAGATACGCAGTATTTT
CDR3: CASSLLTDTQYF

J: TRBJ1-2
length: 14
D: -
V: TRBV5-6
size: -
DNA: TGTGCCAGCAGCTGGCCCAGGACAGCATATGGCTACACCTTC
CDR3: CASSWPRTAYGYTF

J: TRBJ1-1
length: 15
D: TRBD1
V: TRBV19
size: -
DNA: TGTGCCAGTAGTATGCTCGGGACAGGGGGGACTGAAGCTTTCTTT
CDR3: CASSMLGTGGTEAFF

J: TRBJ2-3
length: 15
D: TRBD2
V: TRBV27
size: -
DNA: TGTGCCAGCAGTTGGGGCGGGGGAGGCACAGATACGCAGTATTTT
CDR3: CASSWGGGGTDTQYF

J: TRBJ2-4
length: 18
D: -
V: TRBV28
size: -
DNA: TGTGCCAGCAGCCACAGGGCCAACTCCCCACTAGCCAAAAACATTCAGTACTTC
CDR3: CASSHRANSPLAKNIQYF

J: TRBJ2-5
length: 18
D: TRBD2
V: TRBV18
size: -
DNA: TGTGCCAGCTCACCACCCCCTAGCGGGGGTTATCGGGAAGAGACCCAGTACTTC
CDR3: CASSPPPSGGYREETQYF

J: TRBJ1-5
length: 13
D: -
V: TRBV4-1
size: -
DNA: TGCGCCAGCAGCCCCTCGGGATTAGGGCCCCAGCATTTT
CDR3: CASSPSGLGPQHF

J: TRBJ2-1
length: 13
D: TRBD2
V: TRBV12-3/TRBV12-4
size: -
DNA: TGTGCCAGCAGTCGACTAGCGGGCAATGAGCAGTTCTTC
CDR3: CASSRLAGNEQFF

J: TRBJ2-5
length: 14
D: -
V: TRBV18
size: -
DNA: TGTGCCAGCTCCCGGGAGGGGGCGCAAAAGACCCAGTACTTC
CDR3: CASSREGAQKTQYF

J: TRBJ2-3
length: 16
D: -
V: TRBV27
size: many
DNA: TGTGCCAGCAGTTATATAGCGGTCCGAAGCACAGATACGCAGTATTTT
CDR3: CASSYIAVRSTDTQYF

J: TRBJ1-2
length: 14
D: -
V: TRBV6-1
size: -
DNA: TGTGCCAGCAGTGAAGGGGCTGTAGTCTATGGCTACACCTTC
CDR3: CASSEGAVVYGYTF

J: TRBJ1-1
length: 14
D: -
V: TRBV27
size: once
DNA: TGTGCCAGCAGTCCTTATACACAGAACACTGAAGCTTTCTTT
CDR3: CASSPYTQNTEAFF

J: TRBJ1-4
length: 15
D: TRBD1
V: TRBV6-5
size: -
DNA: TGTGCCACCAGCGGACAGGGCCGGGCTAATGAAAAACTGTTTTTT
CDR3: CATSGQGRANEKLFF

J: TRBJ1-5
length: 17
D: TRBD1
V: TRBV19
size: -
DNA: TGTGCCAGCGCGGGGGACAGGGGACTTCGAAGCAATCAGCCCCAGCATTTT
CDR3: CASAGDRGLRSNQPQHF

J: TRBJ1-1
length: 15
D: -
V: TRBV28
size: -
DNA: TGTGCCAGCAGCACTGGGGCAGGGATAGTCGCTGAAGCTTTCTTT
CDR3: CASSTGAGIVAEAFF

J: TRBJ2-1
length: 15
D: -
V: TRBV15
size: -
DNA: TGTGCCACCAGCAGAGGCGGCTCTTCCTACAATGAGCAGTTCTTC
CDR3: CATSRGGSSYNEQFF

J: TRBJ1-2
length: 14
D: -
V: TRBV2
size: -
DNA: TGTGCCAGCAGTGAATTTACAGGGAACTATGGCTACACCTTC
CDR3: CASSEFTGNYGYTF

J: TRBJ1-6
length: 13
D: -
V: TRBV6-5
size: -
DNA: TGTGCCAGCAGTTACAACTCCGGGGGGAACCCCATTTTC
CDR3: CASSYNSGGNPIF

J: TRBJ1-1
length: 12
D: -
V: TRBV27
size: -
DNA: TGTGCCAGCAGTCATCGGGGGACTGAAGCTTTCTTT
CDR3: CASSHRGTEAFF

J: TRBJ1-4
length: 14
D: TRBD1
V: TRBV2
size: -
DNA: TGTGCCAGCAGTCGGGGACAGGGAAAGGGAAAACTGTTTTTT
CDR3: CASSRGQGKGKLFF

J: TRBJ1-3
length: 13
D: TRBD1
V: TRBV30
size: few
DNA: TGTGCCTGGAGCAGGGGGCCATCAAACACCATATATTTT
CDR3: CAWSRGPSNTIYF

J: TRBJ2-3
length: 15
D: TRBD2
V: TRBV13
size: -
DNA: TGTGCCAGCAGCTTCGTACTAGCGGAAACAGATACGCAGTATTTT
CDR3: CASSFVLAETDTQYF

J: TRBJ2-5
length: 18
D: TRBD1
V: TRBV2
size: once
DNA: TGTGCCATAACGGGGCTAAGGACAGGGGACGGAGGAGTGAAGACCCAGTACTTC
CDR3: CAITGLRTGDGGVKTQYF

J: TRBJ1-1
length: 14
D: -
V: TRBV3-1/TRBV3-2
size: -
DNA: TGTGCCAGCAGCCCGTCGGACAGGAACACTGAAGCTTTCTTT
CDR3: CASSPSDRNTEAFF

J: TRBJ2-5
length: 13
D: -
V: TRBV2
size: -
DNA: TGTGCCAGCAGAAGGGACTTCCAAGAGACCCAGTACTTC
CDR3: CASRRDFQETQYF

J: TRBJ1-4
length: 16
D: -
V: TRBV6-5
size: -
DNA: TGTGCCAGCAGTTACTCGGGATCGGGGTCGGGGAAAAACCTGTTTTTT
CDR3: CASSYSGSGSGKNLFF

J: TRBJ1-1
length: 15
D: TRBD1
V: TRBV14
size: -
DNA: TGTGCCAGCAGCCAAGTTTCGGTGGACAGGGGACGCTTTTTCTTT
CDR3: CASSQVSVDRGRFFF

J: TRBJ1-2
length: 15
D: -
V: TRBV29-1
size: -
DNA: TGCAGCGTGCCACAGGGAGGGGCTACTAACTATGGCTACACCTTC
CDR3: CSVPQGGATNYGYTF

J: TRBJ1-1
length: 14
D: -
V: TRBV3-1/TRBV3-2
size: few
DNA: TGTGCCAGCAGCCTAAAGGGAGGGGCGCCTGAAGCTTTCTTT
CDR3: CASSLKGGAPEAFF

J: TRBJ1-3
length: 15
D: -
V: TRBV7-9
size: -
DNA: TGTGCCAGCAGCTTAAACGGGGGGCTTGGAAACACCATATATTTT
CDR3: CASSLNGGLGNTIYF

J: TRBJ1-1
length: 13
D: -
V: TRBV29-1
size: -
DNA: TGCAGCGTTGCGCGGGGCAGGGACACTGAAGCTTTCTTT
CDR3: CSVARGRDTEAFF

J: TRBJ1-1
length: 13
D: -
V: TRBV27
size: -
DNA: TGTGCCAGCAGTTTAGCAGAGAACACTGAAGCTTTCTTT
CDR3: CASSLAENTEAFF

J: TRBJ1-5
length: 14
D: TRBD1
V: TRBV28
size: -
DNA: TGTGCCAGCTTTACAGGGGACTTCAATCAGCCCCAGCATTTT
CDR3: CASFTGDFNQPQHF

J: TRBJ1-2
length: 15
D: -
V: TRBV5-1
size: once
DNA: TGCGCCAGCAGCCCTCTGGACAGCCCTAGCTATGGCTACACCTTC
CDR3: CASSPLDSPSYGYTF

J: TRBJ2-1
length: 14
D: TRBD1
V: TRBV7-9
size: once
DNA: TGTGCCAGCAGCTTGACAGGGGGTCACAATGAGCAGTTCTTC
CDR3: CASSLTGGHNEQFF

J: TRBJ2-1
length: 16
D: TRBD2
V: TRBV18
size: -
DNA: TGTGCCAGCTCACCCCCGATAGCGGGGATTTACAATGAGCAGTTCTTC
CDR3: CASSPPIAGIYNEQFF

J: TRBJ1-1
length: 15
D: -
V: TRBV3-1/TRBV3-2
size: -
DNA: TGTGCCAGCAGCCCACCAGGACGGCGGGTCACTGAAGCTTTCTTT
CDR3: CASSPPGRRVTEAFF

J: TRBJ1-1
length: 13
D: -
V: TRBV27
size: -
DNA: TGTGCCAGCAGTTTTGTAATGAACACTGAAGCTTTCTTT
CDR3: CASSFVMNTEAFF

J: TRBJ1-5
length: 16
D: -
V: TRBV29-1
size: -
DNA: TGCAGCGTTCTGACAGGAAGCTCGATGGGCAATCAGCCCCAGCATTTT
CDR3: CSVLTGSSMGNQPQHF

J: TRBJ2-1
length: 16
D: -
V: TRBV18
size: -
DNA: TGTGCCAGCTCACCACCGACTGGGTTGGCCGCCAATGAGCAGTTCTTC
CDR3: CASSPPTGLAANEQFF